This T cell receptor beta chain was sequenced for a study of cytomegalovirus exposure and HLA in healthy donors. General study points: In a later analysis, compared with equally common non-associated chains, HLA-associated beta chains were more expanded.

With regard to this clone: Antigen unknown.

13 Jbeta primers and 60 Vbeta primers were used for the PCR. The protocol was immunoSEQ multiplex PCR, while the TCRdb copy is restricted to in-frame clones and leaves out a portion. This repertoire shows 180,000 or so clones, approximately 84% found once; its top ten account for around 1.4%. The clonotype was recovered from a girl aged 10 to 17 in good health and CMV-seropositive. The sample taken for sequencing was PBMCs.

In DNA form, the CDR3 reads TGTGCCAGTAGCTTTTCCTTCCTGGGTCGAAGCGGGGGCCGGGACGAGCAGTACTTC. Encoded protein: CASSFSFLGRSGGRDEQYF. The chain employs TRBV19 and TRBJ2-7; 8 nucleotides match TRBD2. This CDR3 has 19 residues. Germline CDR1 reads LNHDA; CDR2 reads SQIVND (reference sequence). V shed 6 bases, J shed 5 bases, and the junction held 24 bases outside the gene matches. Filled out from reference TRBV19 and TRBJ2-7, the complete variable domain reads DGGITQSPKYLFRKEGQNVTLSCEQNLNHDAMYWYRQDPGQGLRLIYYSQIVNDFQKGDIAEGYSVSREKKESFPLTVTSAQKNPTAFYLCASSFSFLGRSGGRDEQYFGPGTRLTVT.